This entry describes one T cell receptor (beta chain). The antigen is unknown. Germline V gene data show CDR1 as SGHRS and CDR2 as YFSETQ. The CDR3 length is 15 residues. V was trimmed by 4 bases and J by 7 bases, leaving 18 bases between them. The sample originates from a study of cytomegalovirus exposure and HLA in healthy donors. Study-wide results and caveats: Among the CMV-associated chains, a few were confirmed in vitro as specific for CMV antigens. The authors later found TCR association rates varying by HLA locus, with DRB1 most and HLA-C fewest.

The PCR had 60 Vbeta and 13 Jbeta primers. TCRdb keeps only in-frame clones here, not all; method: immunoSEQ multiplex PCR. The data hold under 100,000 clones, with just under 70% observed a single time. Sequences were obtained from PBMCs. The chain couples TRBV5-1 to TRBJ2-1; D might be TRBD2 (6 bases). The TCR originated in a woman aged 45-60 years in good health and CMV-seropositive. Here the CDR3 reads CASSPSGLGPNEQFF. The CDR3 coding sequence is TGCGCCAGCAGCCCCTCGGGACTGGGGCCTAATGAGCAGTTCTTC.